This T cell receptor (beta chain) was retrieved from a study of T cells in narcolepsy. Study results and limitations: Comparing one patient's CSF and blood CD4+ clonotypes highlighted HCRT- and TRIB2-specific autoreactive clonotypes.

A word on this clone: Its specificity is not known.

Produced via immunoSEQ multiplex PCR; TCRdb's table is partial and in-frame only. The data show 20,000 to 30,000 clones, more than 80% seen once. Sequencing input: CD45RA- memory CD4+ T cells from PBMCs. The receptor's source is a human donor with narcolepsy.

Written as DNA, the CDR3 is TGTGCCAGCGTCAGGCGGGGGTTGAACACTGAAGCTTTCTTT. It is translated as CASVRRGLNTEAFF. The rearrangement links TRBV6-5 to TRBJ1-1; D is possibly TRBD1 (5 bases). Trimming shortened V by 8 bases and J by 0 bases, and 13 bases separated the two germline ends. The V gene's germline CDR1 is MNHEY and CDR2 SVGAGI. This CDR3 is built from 14 residues.